This T cell receptor beta chain originates from a study of blood T cell repertoires in COVID-19. Study-level information: Researchers got acute and convalescent COVID-19 samples from the United States, Italy and Spain. T cells, B-cell-depleted T cells, or PBMCs provided the cDNA or gDNA that served as material.

Original analysis: Reference gene primer amplification gave nucleated cell count estimates. Here immunoSEQ multiplex PCR was the method, and the copy in TCRdb shows in-frame clones only, minus some. That table furnishes V, J and clone size, whereas the DNA furnished D and trimming. The repertoire holds 150,000 to 200,000 clones, with 88% as singletons. This CDR3 region has 14 residues. The J segment lost 5 bases and the V segment lost 3 bases, leaving 7 bases of the junction unmatched. Germline CDR1 and CDR2: KGHSH and LQKENI. This chain joins TRBV18 and TRBJ2-7; TRBD1 aligns across 7 bases. This receptor was obtained from a man aged 35 to 55 with active or convalescent COVID-19. Material: peripheral blood. The CDR3 region is CASSPETGSHEQYF. The CDR3 DNA is TGTGCCAGCTCACCGGAGACAGGGTCCCACGAGCAGTACTTC.